These 2 T cell receptor beta chains came from one sample sequenced in a study of T cells after posttransplantation cyclophosphamide. Profiling relied on immunoSEQ multiplex PCR, and the TCRdb table lists in-frame clones only, not all of them. The sample includes tens of thousands of clones, about 93% of them seen just once. Sequencing was done on a sample of PBMCs. These receptors were taken from a woman in her twenties or thirties in good health and a related stem cell transplant donor.

This chain connects TRBV5-4 to TRBJ2-6, with D possibly TRBD1 on 5 matching bases. Trimming removed 4 bases at V and 0 bases at J, with 11 bases between. CDR1 is SGHNT, CDR2 YYREEE, per germline (reference sequence). The CDR3 spans 16 residues. This CDR3 is CASSQGQSSGANVLTF. CDR3 nucleotide sequence: TGTGCCAGCAGCCAGGGCCAGAGCTCTGGGGCCAACGTCCTGACTTTC.

This sequence joins TRBV29-1 and TRBJ1-2; TRBD1 aligns across 8 bases. Germline CDR1 SQVTM, CDR2 ANQGSEA. The V gene end was trimmed by 4 bases and the J gene end by 4 bases; junction bases not matched to a gene: 5. CDR3 length: 13 amino acids. CDR3 sequence: CSVASGQGYGYTF. The CDR3 DNA reads TGCAGCGTTGCCTCCGGACAGGGCTATGGCTACACCTTC.